This T cell receptor beta chain originates from a study of molecular identifiers for immune sequencing clone quantification (dated by TCRdb to the late 2010s). In terms of the full investigation: For a replicate experiment, RNA from around 20,000 or 99,000 naive CD8 T cells was divided into five aliquots, and four of the five aliquots were sequenced. This methods study benchmarked molecular-identifier clustering-based TCR repertoire sequencing (MIDCIRS) and TCR RNA copy counting, using CD8 T cells to do so. Beyond this particular receptor, the publication reports: A single cell's worth of spiked-in Jurkat TCR RNA was reported detectable even among one million naive CD8 T cells. In CMV-specific effector cells, clones with more than 20 RNA copies contained over 99% of molecules, whereas in naive cells such clones contained under 1% of molecules. Naive libraries contained spiked-in Jurkat TCR RNA (roughly 10 copies' worth), which is not part of the donor repertoire. The sizes of highly expanded clones could end up underestimated when identical TCR molecules share a barcode. When barcode sub-clustering was not used, chimeric consensus sequences inflated TCR diversity, with chimeras reaching as high as 47%. Modeling estimated about 2.8 recovered TCR RNA copies per cell, compared with about 9.8 by digital PCR, which implies about 30% capture efficiency.

This clonotype was seen just once. The target of this receptor is not known. This may come from a read error, since a much larger clone is one base off. Libraries were prepared through PCR. TCRdb records Illumina HiSeq 4000 as the sequencer. Bulk TCR libraries were made following a previously described method, with the TCR primers given in Table S5. Total RNA was purified with the Qiagen AllPrep DNA/RNA kit. Reads from multiple sequencing runs of the same library were pooled before analysis. The authors' pipeline ran thus. Reads were retained only if the reads had an exact TCR constant sequence, and the retained reads were trimmed to 150 nt and grouped according to their 12-nt molecular barcodes. Reads within each barcode group were sub-clustered using a 15% Levenshtein threshold, and quality-weighted consensus sequences were constructed for each RNA molecule. Non-functional sequences were filtered out, along with any lower-count sequence sitting one edit away from another sequence. Barcode sub-clusters with fewer than 20% of the maximum read count were removed, based on fitting two negative binomial distributions. TCRdb took the public reads, trimmed them with fastp at Q25, ran MiXCR for clone calling and kept in-frame beta chains. Each entry merges the rows of one CDR3 protein and shows their most common DNA and genes. Here the V and J calls rest on TCRdb's processing, not on the authors' analysis. The sample table records under 650,000 distinct CDR3 sequences; 20% of these occur just once. Roughly 0.9% of the sample is held by the ten biggest clonotypes.

Libraries of naive CD8 T cells were generated from about 21,000 to 970,000 sorted cells, with 10%, 30% or 50% of the purified RNA used. On a BD FACSAria II, naive CD8 T cells were FACS-sorted as CD8+CD4-CCR7+CD45RA+ and collected into RLT Plus buffer. To test detection sensitivity, Jurkat RNA equal to around 10 TCR copies was added to samples of about 18,000-1,100,000 naive CD8 T cells. Enrichment of CD8 T cells was done with RosetteSep CD8+ T Cell Enrichment Cocktail plus Ficoll-Paque, and ACK red cell lysis came afterward. Inclusive of the bounding cysteine and phenylalanine, the CDR3 is 16 residues long. The retained sequence is limited to the CDR3, 48 bases, with the frame set at the first base. CDR1 and CDR2 (SGHAT, FQNNGV) derive from the germline V gene.

In this chain, TRBV11-2 is recombined with TRBJ2-5, with the D call perhaps TRBD1 or TRBD2, each one matching 5 bases. The source of this sequence is a human donor in good health. Some libraries in this study had Jurkat cell RNA spiked in. Input material: naive CD8+ T cells from blood, with Jurkat cell RNA spiked in. The cell subset or site label, as the study defines it: FACS-sorted CD8+CD4-CCR7+CD45RA+ naive T cells. The encoded CDR3 is CASSPGWGFSKETPYF. The DNA reads as follows: TGTGCCAGCAGCCCCGGTTGGGGGTTTTCCAAAGAGACCCCGTACTTC.